The rows below give T cell receptor beta chains drawn from one sample of a study of shared clonotypes between healthy human individuals. Here immunoSEQ multiplex PCR was the method, and the copy in TCRdb shows in-frame clones only, minus some. The data hold under 850,000 clones, with over 60% observed a single time. The source material was memory CD4+ T cells sorted from blood. The receptors were gathered from a woman aged 25 to 39 in good health. CDR3s include the opening cysteine and the closing phenylalanine or tryptophan. A D gene is named only where the DNA matches it firmly. The listing skips clone size in some rows; elsewhere it reads once, few, many or a size class.

>.|TRBV18|.|TRBJ1-1
CASLEVGNTEAFF
TGTGCCAGCTTAGAGGTAGGGAACACTGAAGCTTTCTTT
>.|TRBV6-7|.|TRBJ2-4
CASSYSECLVGNIQYF
TGTGCCAGCAGTTACTCCGAGTGCCTAGTCGGAAACATTCAGTACTTC
>.|TRBV19|.|TRBJ1-1
CASSLLLIQDTEAFF
TGTGCCAGTAGCCTCCTCCTAATACAGGACACTGAAGCTTTCTTT
>.|TRBV28|few|TRBJ2-1
CASSLPLGDTLYNEQFF
TGTGCCAGCAGCTTACCTCTCGGGGACACTTTATACAATGAGCAGTTCTTC
>.|TRBV27|.|TRBJ2-7
CASSLSQVGEQYF
TGTGCCAGCAGTTTATCCCAGGTGGGCGAGCAGTACTTC
>.|TRBV10-2|.|TRBJ2-7
CASSHPVEAAAQYF
TGCGCCAGCAGTCACCCCGTTGAGGCGGCGGCGCAGTACTTC
>TRBD2|TRBV9|.|TRBJ2-3
CASSVLAGEDTQYF
TGTGCCAGCAGCGTCTTAGCGGGAGAAGATACGCAGTATTTT
>.|TRBV7-2|.|TRBJ2-1
CASSSGSGWISYNEQFF
TGTGCCAGCAGCTCGGGGAGCGGGTGGATATCCTACAATGAGCAGTTCTTC
>.|TRBV27|.|TRBJ2-2
CASRSHWGTGELFF
TGTGCCAGCAGGTCCCATTGGGGCACCGGGGAGCTGTTTTTT
>TRBD2|TRBV2|.|TRBJ2-2
CASRSGRNTGELFF
TGTGCCAGCAGAAGCGGGAGAAACACCGGGGAGCTGTTTTTT
>TRBD1|TRBV4-1|.|TRBJ1-5
CASSRGQGAQPQHF
TGCGCCAGCAGCCGGGGACAGGGAGCTCAGCCCCAGCATTTT
>TRBD1|TRBV15|.|TRBJ1-2
CATSRVNFRDRGRINYGYTF
TGTGCCACCAGCAGAGTAAATTTCCGGGACAGGGGGCGTATTAACTATGGCTACACCTTC
>TRBD1|TRBV27|.|TRBJ2-1
CASSPSQGAVNEQFF
TGTGCCAGCAGCCCTTCACAGGGGGCTGTTAATGAGCAGTTCTTC
>TRBD2|TRBV30|once|TRBJ2-5
CAWSILATSGRQTQYF
TGTGCCTGGAGTATCCTGGCGACTAGCGGACGCCAGACCCAGTACTTC
>TRBD2|TRBV5-4|.|TRBJ2-3
CASSSGIGTDTQYF
TGTGCCAGCAGCAGCGGGATTGGCACAGATACGCAGTATTTT
>TRBD1|TRBV29-1|few|TRBJ1-2
CSVRTGHYGYTF
TGCAGCGTACGGACAGGGCACTATGGCTACACCTTC
>.|TRBV6-5|.|TRBJ2-7
CASSYRTDRSYEQYF
TGTGCCAGCAGTTACCGAACGGACAGATCCTACGAGCAGTACTTC
>TRBD1|TRBV7-9|.|TRBJ2-1
CASSLGTGPSYNEQFF
TGTGCCAGCAGCTTAGGGACAGGGCCCTCCTACAATGAGCAGTTCTTC
>.|TRBV7-9|.|TRBJ2-1
CASRTLGGVTYNEQFF
TGTGCCAGCAGAACCCTCGGGGGCGTAACCTACAATGAGCAGTTCTTC
>.|TRBV7-2|.|TRBJ2-5
CASSFQGYGTQYF
TGTGCCAGCAGCTTCCAGGGCTATGGGACCCAGTACTTC
>.|TRBV19|.|TRBJ2-3
CASSIEEGVKGTDTQYF
TGTGCCAGTAGTATAGAAGAAGGGGTTAAGGGCACAGATACGCAGTATTTT
>.|TRBV9|few|TRBJ2-1
CASSVGGASDYNEQFF
TGTGCCAGCAGCGTAGGCGGGGCTAGCGATTACAATGAGCAGTTCTTC
>.|TRBV27|.|TRBJ2-7
CASSSDSSYEQYF
TGTGCCAGCAGCTCAGACAGTTCCTACGAGCAGTACTTC
>TRBD1|TRBV9|.|TRBJ1-5
CASSVGTGGYQPQHF
TGTGCCAGCAGCGTAGGGACAGGGGGTTATCAGCCCCAGCATTTT
>.|TRBV2|.|TRBJ2-3
CASSAGTDTDTQYF
TGTGCCAGCAGTGCGGGGACTGACACAGATACGCAGTATTTT
>.|TRBV11-2|.|TRBJ2-1
CASSLGTLYNEQFF
TGTGCCAGCAGCTTGGGTACCCTCTACAATGAGCAGTTCTTC
>.|TRBV29-1|.|TRBJ2-1
CSADKGYGNNKQFF
TGCAGCGCTGACAAGGGATACGGCAACAATAAGCAGTTCTTC
>TRBD2|TRBV4-1|.|TRBJ2-3
CASSQDPPLSSGSTDTQYF
TGCGCCAGCAGCCAAGATCCCCCCCTGTCTAGCGGGAGTACAGATACGCAGTATTTT
>TRBD2|TRBV9|.|TRBJ2-3
CASSVGLAGTTDTQYF
TGTGCCAGCAGCGTAGGGCTAGCGGGAACCACAGATACGCAGTATTTT
>.|TRBV5-1|.|TRBJ2-5
CASSFYRGSEETQYF
TGCGCCAGCAGCTTCTACCGGGGGTCAGAAGAGACCCAGTACTTC
>.|TRBV29-1|few|TRBJ2-5
CSVEFSQSQETQYF
TGCAGCGTTGAATTTAGTCAGTCCCAAGAGACCCAGTACTTC
>.|TRBV27|.|TRBJ2-1
CASSLLGPFPYNEQFF
TGTGCCAGCTCCCTCCTGGGCCCCTTCCCCTACAATGAGCAGTTCTTC
>.|TRBV18|.|TRBJ1-1
CASSPPAQSAFF
TGTGCCAGCTCACCACCGGCCCAGTCCGCTTTCTTT
>.|TRBV21-1|.|TRBJ2-7
CASIGLGPYEQYF
TGTGCCAGCATCGGACTGGGCCCCTACGAGCAGTACTTC
>TRBD2|TRBV4-1|.|TRBJ2-5
CASSQDTDSGGLGTQYF
TGCGCCAGCAGCCAAGATACGGATAGCGGGGGATTGGGGACCCAGTACTTC